This T cell receptor beta chain is from a study of CD8 T cells in ankylosing spondylitis. Findings of the study overall: Significantly higher representation of disease-linked clones was reported for matched ankylosing spondylitis synovial fluid. Ankylosing spondylitis blood appeared to carry a characteristic TCR beta motif of roughly eight highly homologous variants.

It was by quantitative 5'-RACE with molecular barcodes that TCR beta libraries were made. Each CDR3 protein gets one entry after TCRdb re-called the 5' RACE reads with MiXCR. The table has hundreds of thousands of distinct CDR3 sequences, approximately 17% seen once; the top ten hold 0.95% to 1.1%. Germline CDR1 and CDR2: KGHDR and SFDVKD. The V end lost 5 bases, the J end lost 5 bases, and 13 bases lay between the germline ends. The CDR3 runs 14 residues. Only a few counts were recorded for this clonotype. Antigen: not known. V usage is TRBV24-1 and J usage is TRBJ2-3; weak D call: TRBD1 (5 bases). The source material was blood, either unsorted or a sorted T cell fraction (not recorded which). The receptor comes from a male donor with ankylosing spondylitis. This CDR3 reads CATSGGAFGDTQYF. CDR3 sequence (DNA): TGTGCCACCAGTGGGGGCGCGTTCGGAGATACGCAGTATTTT.